One and the same sample provided the 12 T cell receptor beta chains below, sequenced in a study of T-cell reconstitution after alpha-beta-depleted transplantation in children. The authors prepared the TCRbeta library with unique molecular identifiers. Via MiXCR, TCRdb re-called the PCR reads, giving one row per CDR3 protein. The data show roughly 280,000 distinct CDR3 sequences, around 10% seen once. The source material was peripheral blood, sampled 180 days after TCRalphabeta/CD19-depleted stem cell transplant. The receptor set was obtained from a male patient under 10 years old who had a stem cell transplant for chronic granulomatous disease, so the T cells may come from the graft donor.

The sample holds many counts of this clonotype. The chain couples TRBV7-2 to TRBJ2-7; 7 positions agree with TRBD1. Germline V CDR1 and CDR2: SGHTA, FQGNSA. V gave up 3 bases and J gave up 1 base; unmatched junction bases: 6. The CDR3 extends over 15 amino acids. CDR3 nucleotides: TGTGCCAGCAGCTTGAGGTGGGACAGATCCTACGAGCAGTACTTC. Translating gives CASSLRWDRSYEQYF.

This clonotype was counted at least ten times. The chain has TRBV12-3 or TRBV12-4 and TRBJ2-7; no definite D call. This CDR3 has 11 amino acids. The germline V and J ends were trimmed by 3 bases and 7 bases, with 7 bases remaining between them. The CDR3 loop reads CASSFFGEQYF. In nucleotides, the CDR3 is TGTGCCAGCAGTTTTTTTGGGGAGCAGTACTTC.

This chain connects TRBV5-1 to TRBJ1-2, with 9 bases lining up with TRBD1. Germline values: CDR1 SGHRS, CDR2 YFSETQ. J lost 4 bases, V lost 0 bases, and 7 bases had no gene match. The CDR3 runs to 16 residues. In nucleotides, the CDR3 is TGCGCCAGCAGCTTGGGGGGACAGGGAAGAGGCTATGGCTACACCTTC. Its translation is CASSLGGQGRGYGYTF.

At least ten counts were recorded for this clonotype. A read error may produce the germline difference seen at one junction end. As DNA, the CDR3 is TGTGCCAGCACTGAAAGCTATAGAACGGGAGAGACCCAGTACTTC. Translation: CASTESYRTGETQYF. This chain links TRBV6-1 with TRBJ2-5, with unresolved D. The CDR3 extends over 15 amino acids. The germline CDR1 and CDR2 sequences are MNHNS and SASEGT.

This clonotype was detected a few times. Given a much more abundant clone one base away, this may be a read error. This sequence joins TRBV6-5 and TRBJ1-6; possible D gene TRBD1, 5 bases. This CDR3 has 14 residues. V was pared by 4 bases and J by 4 bases, with 8 bases between. The germline V gene has CDR1 MNHEY and CDR2 SVGAGI. The chain's CDR3 is CASSSGTYNSPLHF. DNA for the CDR3: TGTGCCAGCAGTTCCGGGACTTATAATTCACCCCTCCACTTT.

In this sample, this clonotype turned up many times. V gene TRBV10-1 combines with J gene TRBJ2-2; no reliable D call. The CDR3 sequence is 16 residues long. Germline CDR1 and CDR2: WNHNN and SYGVQD (reference sequence). With 3 bases removed from V and 7 bases from J, the gap between germline ends came to 18 bases. CDR3 sequence: CASSDHAGTLGGELFF. CDR3 in DNA: TGCGCCAGCAGTGATCACGCAGGCACGTTGGGCGGGGAGCTGTTTTTT.

This clonotype was seen ten or more times. The genes are TRBV5-1 and TRBJ1-3, with 9 nucleotides matching TRBD1. In germline, CDR1 is SGHRS, CDR2 YFSETQ. This CDR3 is built from 18 residues. Germline trimming cut 0 bases from V and 0 bases from J; bases unmatched to any gene: 7. CDR3: CASSLEIGQGSSGNTIYF. The CDR3, as DNA: TGCGCCAGCAGCTTGGAGATAGGACAGGGGAGCTCTGGAAACACCATATATTTT.

This clonotype was counted ten times or more. The genes are TRBV5-1 and TRBJ2-5; 10 nucleotides line up with TRBD2. Per the germline V gene, CDR1 is SGHRS and CDR2 is YFSETQ. The CDR3 consists of 19 residues. V lost 0 bases, J lost 2 bases, and 13 bases stayed unmatched. The CDR3 nucleotides read TGCGCCAGCAGCTTGGGCGTCGACCGGACTAGCGGACTACAAGAGACCCAGTACTTC. It codes for CASSLGVDRTSGLQETQYF.

Many counts were recorded for this clonotype. This sequence joins TRBV7-8 and TRBJ2-1; 10 nucleotides agree with TRBD1. The CDR3 contains 15 residues. Germline V CDR1 and CDR2: SGHVS, FQNEAQ. The trim removed 2 bases at V and 4 bases at J, leaving 2 bases unmatched. CDR3 amino acids: CASSLRTGGYNEQFF. CDR3 DNA sequence: TGTGCCAGCAGCTTAAGGACAGGGGGATACAATGAGCAGTTCTTC. Supplemented by reference TRBV7-8 and TRBJ2-1, the full variable domain reads GAGVSQSPRYKVAKRGQDVALRCDPISGHVSLFWYQQALGQGPEFLTYFQNEAQLDKSGLPSDRFFAERPEGSVSTLKIQRTQQEDSAVYLCASSLRTGGYNEQFFGPGTRLTVL.

The rearrangement joins TRBV29-1 to TRBJ2-7; TRBD1 aligns across 7 bases. The CDR3 sequence is 13 residues long. V lost 6 bases to trimming and J lost 2 bases; unmatched junction nucleotides: 7. Germline V gives CDR1 SQVTM, CDR2 ANQGSEA. The DNA for the CDR3 is TGCAGCGTCTGTACAGGGGCCACCTACGAGCAGTACTTC. It encodes CSVCTGATYEQYF.

At least ten counts were recorded for this clonotype. The J gene is TRBJ2-5, the V gene TRBV7-9, with 9 bases identical to TRBD2. The CDR3 extends over 14 amino acids. The V gene's germline CDR1 is SEHNR and CDR2 FQNEAQ (reference sequence). The V segment lost 5 bases and the J segment 4 bases; nucleotides outside the gene matches: 5. The CDR3 coding sequence is TGTGCCAGCAGCCCCGGGACTAGCCTAGAGACCCAGTACTTC. Encoded protein: CASSPGTSLETQYF.

The chain carries TRBV5-4 and TRBJ2-7; 11 bases line up with TRBD2. From germline, CDR1 is SGHNT and CDR2 YYREEE (reference sequence). V lost 0 bases to trimming and J lost 1 base; unmatched junction nucleotides: 6. The CDR3 runs to 17 residues. CDR3 bases: TGTGCCAGCAGCTTGGTTGCTAGCGGGAGGCTATCCTACGAGCAGTACTTC. Its protein product is CASSLVASGRLSYEQYF.